These T cell receptor beta chains were read from a single sample in a study of T cell clones after liver transplantation. Generated by immunoSEQ multiplex PCR, the TCRdb table keeps only in-frame clones and is missing some. The profile shows roughly 100,000 clones, around 86% of them singletons. The sample in question was CD4+ T cells from blood, obtained before liver transplant. These receptors originate from a human donor who received a liver transplant. The CDR3 runs from the conserved cysteine through the conserved F or W. The D gene is left open where the match is weak. Rows give clone size only sometimes, using once, few, many, or a class for an expanded clone.

d_call j_call v_call clone_size cdr3_aa cdr3_nt
. TRBJ2-2 TRBV6-5 . CASQVLAYTGELFF TGTGCCAGCCAAGTCCTAGCCTACACCGGGGAGCTGTTTTTT
TRBD1 TRBJ1-3 TRBV7-8 once CASSLLVQGTDTIYF TGTGCCAGCAGCTTACTAGTACAGGGGACAGACACCATATATTTT
. TRBJ2-2 TRBV7-3 . CASSLKNTGELFF TGTGCCAGCAGCTTGAAAAACACCGGGGAGCTGTTTTTT
TRBD1 TRBJ1-2 TRBV4-1 . CASSQVDRALYGYTF TGCGCCAGCAGCCAAGTAGACAGGGCTCTCTATGGCTACACCTTC
. TRBJ1-5 TRBV19 once CASRAGARSNQPQHF TGTGCCAGTAGGGCGGGGGCGCGGAGCAATCAGCCCCAGCATTTT
TRBD2 TRBJ2-3 TRBV4-1 . CASSQDASGRVNTQYF TGCGCCAGCAGCCAAGACGCTAGCGGGAGGGTGAATACGCAGTATTTT
. TRBJ2-5 TRBV2 . CARNRDDQETQYF TGTGCCAGGAACCGGGACGACCAAGAGACCCAGTACTTC
. TRBJ2-7 TRBV5-6 . CASSLLGQGGYEQYF TGTGCCAGCAGCTTGTTGGGGCAGGGAGGTTACGAGCAGTACTTC
TRBD1 TRBJ1-2 TRBV20-1 once CSARDSPGYTF TGCAGTGCAAGGGACAGTCCTGGCTACACCTTC
. TRBJ1-1 TRBV19 . CASSKASRTANTEAFF TGTGCCAGTAGTAAGGCTTCGCGGACAGCGAACACTGAAGCTTTCTTT
. TRBJ1-3 TRBV7-8 . CASSLGVDTIYF TGTGCCAGCAGCTTAGGGGTGGACACCATATATTTT
. TRBJ1-1 TRBV27 . CASSFLGEDEAFF TGTGCCAGCAGTTTCTTAGGGGAGGATGAAGCTTTCTTT